Listed below are T cell receptor beta chains from one sample, sequenced in a study of post-analysis software for immune sequencing data. One entry per CDR3 protein results from TCRdb running MiXCR on the PCR reads. Of fewer than 550,000 distinct CDR3 sequences detected, 30% to 40% appear once; the ten largest clones hold 6%. Sequenced input: blood. These receptors were taken from a girl aged 2-17 years with multiple sclerosis. Each CDR3 is given with its conserved first and last residue. Each record gives: D gene, V gene, clone size, CDR3 length, J gene, CDR3 DNA, CDR3 protein. D genes are given only for firm matches. Some rows mark clone size as missing; the rest say once, few, many or name a class of expanded clone.

>.|TRBV20-1|many|14|TRBJ2-5
TGCAGTGCTCCCTTAGGGCCCCCGGGGGAGACCCAGTACTTC
CSAPLGPPGETQYF
>.|TRBV7-2|.|12|TRBJ1-1
TGTGCCAGCAGCCGGACCCCTATTGAAGCTTTCTTT
CASSRTPIEAFF
>TRBD2|TRBV20-1|.|14|TRBJ2-2
TGCAGTGCTAGAGTCGGGGGGGACACCGGGGAGCTGTTTTTT
CSARVGGDTGELFF
>TRBD2|TRBV3-1|.|19|TRBJ2-5
TGTGCCAGCAGCCACCTTTTCAGGCTAGCGGGGGGGCCGGGAGAGACCCAGTACTTC
CASSHLFRLAGGPGETQYF
>.|TRBV12-3/TRBV12-4|few|12|TRBJ2-5
TGTGCCAGCAGCGGCCCCGGGACCCTCTTGTACTTC
CASSGPGTLLYF
>TRBD1|TRBV7-9|.|14|TRBJ2-7
TGTGCCAGCAGCTCCGGACAGGGAAAGTACGAGCAGTACTTC
CASSSGQGKYEQYF
>.|TRBV20-1|few|15|TRBJ2-7
TGCAGTGCTAGAGATGAGGGGGGGCCCACCTACGAGCAGTACTTC
CSARDEGGPTYEQYF
>.|TRBV4-1|.|14|TRBJ2-7
TGCGCCAGCAGCCAAGGCGAGGAATTCTACGAGCAGTACTTC
CASSQGEEFYEQYF
>TRBD1|TRBV7-8|.|16|TRBJ2-2
TGTGCCAGCAGCTTAGTCCAGGGGGCGAACACCGGGGAGCTGTTTTTT
CASSLVQGANTGELFF
>TRBD1|TRBV18|.|14|TRBJ1-5
TGTGCCAGCTCCTGGAACAGGGGCGATCAGCCCCAGCATTTT
CASSWNRGDQPQHF
>.|TRBV12-3/TRBV12-4|.|13|TRBJ2-5
TGTGCCAGCAGCTTCGGGGACCAAGAGACCCAGTACTTC
CASSFGDQETQYF
>TRBD2|TRBV20-1|few|15|TRBJ2-1
TGCAGTGCTAGTTGGGGACTAGCGGGGAACAATGAGCAGTTCTTC
CSASWGLAGNNEQFF
>.|TRBV19|.|13|TRBJ2-7
TGTGCCAGTAGTATTTCGGTCCGGGGAGAGCAGTACTTC
CASSISVRGEQYF
>.|TRBV12-3/TRBV12-4|.|15|TRBJ1-1
TGTGCCAGCAACCAGGGGCAGGGCGTGAACACTGAAGCTTTCTTT
CASNQGQGVNTEAFF
>.|TRBV5-5|.|13|TRBJ2-5
TGTGCCAGCACCTCAGGGTCCCAAGAGACCCAGTACTTC
CASTSGSQETQYF
>.|TRBV6-5|.|12|TRBJ1-1
TGTGCCAGCGGGCGTAAGGGCACTGAAGCTTTCTTT
CASGRKGTEAFF
>.|TRBV7-8|.|16|TRBJ2-4
TGTGCCAGCAGCTTGGGGGGAGCGGCCGCAGCTAACATTCAGTACTTC
CASSLGGAAAANIQYF
>TRBD2|TRBV4-2|few|16|TRBJ2-7
TGTGCCAGCAGCCAAGACGCCAGCGGGGGAACCTACGAGCAGTACTTC
CASSQDASGGTYEQYF
>TRBD2|TRBV9|.|16|TRBJ2-5
TGTGCCGGCAGCGCCGGACTAGCGGGGGGGCAAGAGACCCAGTACTTC
CAGSAGLAGGQETQYF
>TRBD2|TRBV20-1|.|16|TRBJ2-3
TGCAGTGCTAGGCGAGGGGCGGGGGGGCCGACAGATGCGCAGTATTTT
CSARRGAGGPTDAQYF
>.|TRBV11-2|.|11|TRBJ2-7
TGTGCCAGCAGCCCGCGGGGTGAGCAGTACTTC
CASSPRGEQYF
>.|TRBV29-1|.|12|TRBJ1-2
TGCAGCGTTGAGGCTCAGGGTTATGGCTACACCTTC
CSVEAQGYGYTF
>.|TRBV12-3/TRBV12-4|.|13|TRBJ1-4
TGTGCCAGCAGTTTGACAGAGAATGAAAAACTGTTTTTT
CASSLTENEKLFF
>.|TRBV9|.|14|TRBJ1-1
TGTGCCAGCAGCCCAAAGACAGTCCTCACTGAAGCTTTCTTT
CASSPKTVLTEAFF
>.|TRBV12-3/TRBV12-4|.|14|TRBJ2-1
TGTGCCAGCAGTAAGCGACTAGAGGGCCCTGAGCAGTTCTTC
CASSKRLEGPEQFF
>.|TRBV12-3/TRBV12-4|.|14|TRBJ1-5
TGTGCCAGCAGCTTACGGCCCCTGGATCAGCCCCAGCATTTT
CASSLRPLDQPQHF
>.|TRBV9|.|15|TRBJ1-1
TGTGCCAGCAGCGATAACGGACGGCGGAACACTGAAGCTTTCTTT
CASSDNGRRNTEAFF
>TRBD2|TRBV29-1|few|14|TRBJ2-7
TGCAGCGTTGGGGGTGGCGGGGGGTTCTACGAGCAGTACTTC
CSVGGGGGFYEQYF
>.|TRBV20-1|.|14|TRBJ1-2
TGCAGTGCTAGAGCGGCAGGGAGCTACTATGGCTACACCTTC
CSARAAGSYYGYTF
>TRBD2|TRBV29-1|few|11|TRBJ2-1
TGCAGCGTTGAAGATGCGGGGGGGCAGTTCTTC
CSVEDAGGQFF
>.|TRBV3-1|once|17|TRBJ2-7
TGTGCCAGCAGTTCCGGGACCCCACCTAGGTCCTACAATGAGCAGTACTTC
CASSSGTPPRSYNEQYF
>.|TRBV12-3/TRBV12-4|.|15|TRBJ2-4
TGTGCCAGCAGTTTAACGGCTTACGCCAAAAACATTCAGTACTTC
CASSLTAYAKNIQYF
>.|TRBV18|.|12|TRBJ2-5
TGTGCCCGCTCACCACCGTCGGAGACCCAGTACTTC
CARSPPSETQYF
>.|TRBV7-8|few|12|TRBJ2-7
TGTGCCAGCAGCTTAGCGGATGGCGAGCAGTACTTC
CASSLADGEQYF
>TRBD1|TRBV12-3/TRBV12-4|.|15|TRBJ1-2
TGTGCCAGCAGTCCGACAGGGGTGCTTAACTATGGCTACACCTTC
CASSPTGVLNYGYTF
>.|TRBV18|few|15|TRBJ2-6
TGTGCCAGCTCACCCACAGGCCCTGGGGCCAACGTCCTGACTTTC
CASSPTGPGANVLTF
>.|TRBV7-9|.|14|TRBJ2-3
TGTGCCAGCAGCTTAGCGAAGAGCACAGATACGCAGTATTTT
CASSLAKSTDTQYF
>TRBD1|TRBV5-1|.|15|TRBJ2-7
TGCGCCAGCAGCTTGTCCGGGACAGGTCCCTACGAGCAGTACTTC
CASSLSGTGPYEQYF
>.|TRBV7-8|few|15|TRBJ1-1
TGTGCCAGCAGCTTAGTAGGGTTAGGGGGGGCTGAAGCTTTCTTT
CASSLVGLGGAEAFF
>TRBD1|TRBV3-1|few|16|TRBJ2-1
TGTGCCAGCAGCCAATACCGGGACAGCCCGTACAATGAGCAGTTCTTC
CASSQYRDSPYNEQFF
>.|TRBV12-3/TRBV12-4|few|12|TRBJ1-1
TGTGCCAGCAGTTCAGTGAACACTGAAGCTTTCTTT
CASSSVNTEAFF
>.|TRBV6-2/TRBV6-3|.|15|TRBJ2-1
TGTGCCAGTGTTGGGCGATTCGGCACCTACAATGAGCAGTTCTTC
CASVGRFGTYNEQFF
>.|TRBV11-2|few|17|TRBJ1-6
TGTGCCAGCAGCTTAGGCCCCCGGAACAGCTATAATTCACCCCTCCACTTT
CASSLGPRNSYNSPLHF
>TRBD1|TRBV10-2|few|14|TRBJ2-1
TGCGCCAGCCGGGGACAGGGGGCCTACAATGAGCAGTTCTTC
CASRGQGAYNEQFF
>.|TRBV5-1|few|15|TRBJ2-3
TGCGCCAGCAGCTTGGCAGGGGTTACCACAGATACGCAGTATTTT
CASSLAGVTTDTQYF
>.|TRBV7-2|.|15|TRBJ1-1
TGTGCCAGCAGCGATACGTGGGCGCGGGAGGGTGAAGCTTTCTTT
CASSDTWAREGEAFF
>TRBD1|TRBV12-3/TRBV12-4|.|14|TRBJ2-5
TGTGCCAGCAGTTCCCGGACAGGCGAAGAGACCCAGTACTTC
CASSSRTGEETQYF
>.|TRBV4-1|.|18|TRBJ2-3
TGCGCCAGCAGCCACCAAGGGTCAGGTAGGGTGGCCACAGATACGCAGTATTTT
CASSHQGSGRVATDTQYF
>.|TRBV12-3/TRBV12-4|.|16|TRBJ1-1
TGTGCCAGCAGTAGAGAAATTGAGGGCGCTAACACTGAAGCTTTCTTT
CASSREIEGANTEAFF
>.|TRBV5-1|.|12|TRBJ2-5
TGCGCCTGCAGTCTGGAGGGAGAGACCCAGTACTTC
CACSLEGETQYF
>.|TRBV6-5|.|15|TRBJ1-2
TGTGCCAGCAGGCGTGGACCTATCTCGACCTATGGCTACACCTTC
CASRRGPISTYGYTF
>.|TRBV7-2|.|14|TRBJ1-5
TGTGCCAGCAGCGTGTGGGGGCCCAATCAGCCCCAGCATTTT
CASSVWGPNQPQHF